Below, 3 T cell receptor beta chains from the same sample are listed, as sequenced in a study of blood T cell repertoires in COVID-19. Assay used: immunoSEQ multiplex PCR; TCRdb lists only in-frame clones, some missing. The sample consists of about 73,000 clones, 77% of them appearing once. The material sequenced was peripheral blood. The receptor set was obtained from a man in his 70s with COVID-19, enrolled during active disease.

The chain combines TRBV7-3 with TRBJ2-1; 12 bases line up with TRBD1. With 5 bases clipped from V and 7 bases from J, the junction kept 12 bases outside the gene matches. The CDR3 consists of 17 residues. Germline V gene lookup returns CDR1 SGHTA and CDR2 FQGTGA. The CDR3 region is CASSAQTGTGGINEQFF. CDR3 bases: TGTGCCAGCAGCGCCCAAACCGGGACAGGGGGCATAAATGAGCAGTTCTTC. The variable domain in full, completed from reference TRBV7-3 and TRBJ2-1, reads GAGVSQTPSNKVTEKGKYVELRCDPISGHTALYWYRQSLGQGPEFLIYFQGTGAADDSGLPNDRFFAVRPEGSVSTLKIQRTERGDSAVYLCASSAQTGTGGINEQFFGPGTRLTVL.

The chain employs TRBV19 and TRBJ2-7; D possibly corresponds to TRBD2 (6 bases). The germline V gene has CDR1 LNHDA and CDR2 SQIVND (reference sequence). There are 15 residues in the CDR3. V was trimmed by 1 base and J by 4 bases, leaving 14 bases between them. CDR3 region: CASSIAPGERYEQYF. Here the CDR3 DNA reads TGTGCCAGTAGTATAGCCCCGGGGGAGAGGTACGAGCAGTACTTC.

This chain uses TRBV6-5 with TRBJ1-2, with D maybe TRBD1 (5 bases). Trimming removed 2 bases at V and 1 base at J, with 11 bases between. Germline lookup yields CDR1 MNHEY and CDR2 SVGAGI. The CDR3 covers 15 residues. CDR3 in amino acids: CASSYIQTVNYGYTF. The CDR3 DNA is TGTGCCAGCAGTTACATCCAGACAGTTAACTATGGCTACACCTTC.